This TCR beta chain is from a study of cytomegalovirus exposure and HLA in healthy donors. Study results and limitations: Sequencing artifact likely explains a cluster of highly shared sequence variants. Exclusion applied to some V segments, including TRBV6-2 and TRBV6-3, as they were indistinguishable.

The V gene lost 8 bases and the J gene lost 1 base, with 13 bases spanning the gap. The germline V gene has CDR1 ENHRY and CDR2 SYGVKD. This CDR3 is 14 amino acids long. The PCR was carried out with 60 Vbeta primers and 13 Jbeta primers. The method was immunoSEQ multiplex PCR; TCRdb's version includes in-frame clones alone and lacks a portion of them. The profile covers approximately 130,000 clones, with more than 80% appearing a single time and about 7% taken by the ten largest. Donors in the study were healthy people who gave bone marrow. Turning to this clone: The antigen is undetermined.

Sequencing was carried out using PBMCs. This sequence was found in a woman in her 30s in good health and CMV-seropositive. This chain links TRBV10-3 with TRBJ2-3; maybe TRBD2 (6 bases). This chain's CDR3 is CAISLGGGTDTQYF. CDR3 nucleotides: TGTGCCATCTCACTGGGAGGAGGCACAGATACGCAGTATTTT.